These 29 T cell receptor beta chains originate from one sample sequenced in a study of response to subunit inactivated influenza vaccine. TCRdb independently ran MiXCR on the RT-PCR reads; one entry per CDR3 protein. The sample carries 860,000 or so distinct CDR3 sequences, around 21% recorded once. The sequences come from PBMCs from blood, collected 5 days after vaccination. These receptors came from a man in his fifties or sixties who received an inactivated influenza vaccine.

This chain connects TRBV28 to TRBJ1-2; TRBD1 matches at 8 bases. The CDR3 length is 15 residues. With V trimmed by 7 bases and J by 4 bases, 11 bases remained unmatched. Germline CDR1 reads MDHEN; CDR2 reads SYDVKM. CDR3 region: CASNGFGQGLYGYTF. The CDR3 DNA follows: TGTGCCAGCAATGGGTTTGGACAGGGCCTCTATGGCTACACCTTC.

The table lists this clonotype with a few counts. V is TRBV7-8 and J is TRBJ2-7, with 7 bases aligning to TRBD2. V lost 5 bases and J lost 1; bases outside the gene matches: 5. Germline assignment: CDR1 SGHVS and CDR2 FQNEAQ. The CDR3 runs to 14 residues. CDR3 bases: TGTGCCAGCAGCCCCGGGACTATTTCCTACGAGCAGTACTTC. Amino acids: CASSPGTISYEQYF.

The chain recombines TRBV7-2 with TRBJ1-3; TRBD1 matches at 7 bases. In germline, CDR1 is SGHTA, CDR2 FQGNSA. The CDR3 has 14 amino acids. The V and J ends lost 3 bases and 7 bases, in that order; junction bases with no gene match: 6. CDR3 amino acids: CASSFYDRANTIYF. DNA for the CDR3: TGTGCCAGCAGCTTCTATGACAGGGCGAACACCATATATTTT. Based on the CDR3 plus reference TRBV7-2 and TRBJ1-3, the full variable domain is GAGVSQSPSNKVTEKGKDVELRCDPISGHTALYWYRQSLGQGLEFLIYFQGNSAPDKSGLPSDRFSAERTGGSVSTLTIQRTQQEDSAVYLCASSFYDRANTIYFGEGSWLTVV.

This clonotype was observed a few times. This sequence joins TRBV7-2 and TRBJ2-5, with D tentatively TRBD2 (6 bases). CDR1 SGHTA and CDR2 FQGNSA come from the germline V gene. V was cut by 0 bases and J by 0 bases, with 8 bases left in between. The CDR3 totals 15 residues. CDR3 in DNA: TGTGCCAGCAGCTTAGCGCGGGGTAACCAAGAGACCCAGTACTTC. Translating gives CASSLARGNQETQYF.

The chain joins TRBV4-1 to TRBJ1-1; D uncertain. Trimming took off 0 bases at V and 10 bases at J, with 12 bases between the two ends. The CDR3 sequence is 13 residues long. The V gene's germline CDR1 is MGHRA and CDR2 YSYEKL. The CDR3 DNA reads as TGCGCCAGCAGCCAAGAAGGTGGTAACGGAGCTTTCTTT. Protein sequence: CASSQEGGNGAFF.

To note about this clonotype: Since the CDR3 does not end with the conserved phenylalanine or tryptophan, this likely comes from a read error. V is TRBV10-3 and J is TRBJ2-2; possibly TRBD1 or TRBD2 for D (5 bases each). The CDR3 is made up of 14 amino acids. V was trimmed by 6 bases and J by 1 base, leaving 9 bases between them. CDR1 and CDR2 from the germline V gene are ENHRY and SYGVKD. In DNA, the CDR3 is TGTGCCATCAGCCCGGGGCAGAACACCGGGGAGCTGTTTTGT. Translating gives CAISPGQNTGELFC.

The chain joins TRBV2 to TRBJ2-2; 7 positions agree with TRBD1. V was clipped by 5 bases and J by 5 bases; unmatched bases: 8. The length of the CDR3 is 15 residues. Germline values: CDR1 SNHLY, CDR2 FYNNEI. In nucleotides, the CDR3 is TGTGCCAGCAGTAACAGGGGTTCGGGGACCGGGGAGCTGTTTTTT. Its protein product is CASSNRGSGTGELFF.

This chain joins TRBV5-6 and TRBJ1-6; D is uncertain. The CDR3 length is 17 residues. Trimming shortened V by 4 bases and J by 6 bases, and 20 bases separated the two germline ends. CDR1 and CDR2 (germline): SGHDT, YYEEEE. CDR3 nucleotides: TGTGCCAGCAGCCCAACAGCCCGGAATATCCGTAATTCACCCCTCCACTTT. It is translated as CASSPTARNIRNSPLHF.

This chain links TRBV27 with TRBJ2-1; 11 positions agree with TRBD2. This CDR3 has 17 amino acids. V shed 2 bases and J 8 bases; nucleotides not matched to a gene: 11. The germline V gene encodes CDR1 MNHEY and CDR2 SMNVEV (reference sequence). The CDR3: CASSLPSVAGGPHEQFF. The CDR3 region has the DNA TGTGCCAGCAGTTTACCCTCAGTAGCGGGAGGGCCCCATGAGCAGTTCTTC.

V usage is TRBV4-2 and J usage is TRBJ2-3; perhaps TRBD2 as D (6 bases). This CDR3 has 18 amino acids. Germline-derived CDR1 and CDR2 are LGHNA and YNFKEQ. V shed 0 bases and J shed 0 bases, with 16 bases lying between them. The CDR3 protein is CASSQEGAYGGSTDTQYF. As DNA, the CDR3 is TGTGCCAGCAGCCAAGAAGGGGCATATGGGGGGAGCACAGATACGCAGTATTTT.

The chain carries TRBV7-2 and TRBJ2-2; D is ambiguous. V gave up 3 bases and J gave up 0 bases, with 11 bases separating them. The CDR3 spans 16 residues. Germline loops: CDR1 SGHTA, CDR2 FQGNSA. CDR3 region: CASSFIGSANTGELFF. In DNA form, the CDR3 reads TGTGCCAGCAGCTTCATCGGCAGTGCGAACACCGGGGAGCTGTTTTTT.

This clonotype was counted between two and nine times. The chain employs TRBV19 and TRBJ2-1; either TRBD1 or TRBD2 may fit D (5 bases each). Per germline, CDR1 LNHDA and CDR2 SQIVND (reference sequence). The CDR3 consists of 12 residues. V shed 3 bases and J shed 10 bases, with 10 bases lying between them. This CDR3 is CASSIEGYEQFF. In DNA, the CDR3 is TGTGCCAGTAGTATCGAGGGGTACGAGCAGTTCTTC.

The chain couples TRBV28 to TRBJ1-4; D remains unclear. The CDR3 consists of 14 residues. The V end was cut by 5 bases, the J end by 6 bases, with 13 bases between. From germline, CDR1 is MDHEN and CDR2 SYDVKM. Here the CDR3 reads CASSPRWRYEKLFF. The CDR3 nucleotides are TGTGCCAGCAGTCCGAGATGGCGATATGAAAAACTGTTTTTT.

The CDR3 sequence is CASSLVGGGTVDTQYF. The CDR3 coding sequence is TGTGCCAGCAGCTTAGTTGGCGGGGGGACGGTGGATACGCAGTATTTT. This chain joins TRBV7-2 and TRBJ2-3; TRBD2 matches 8 bases. Germline lookup yields CDR1 SGHTA and CDR2 FQGNSA. Trimming removed 1 base from V and 6 bases from J; junction bases left unmatched: 9. The CDR3 is 16 amino acids.

V gene TRBV27 combines with J gene TRBJ2-3, with TRBD1 identical over 9 bases. After removal of 3 bases from V and 3 bases from J, the junction contained 7 bases not matched to a gene. The CDR3 spans 16 residues. Germline V gene data show CDR1 as MNHEY and CDR2 as SMNVEV (reference sequence). The CDR3 DNA is TGTGCCAGCAGTTTGCTCGCCGGGACAGGGACAGATACGCAGTATTTT. This encodes CASSLLAGTGTDTQYF.

The sample holds many counts of this clonotype. The J gene is TRBJ1-3, the V gene TRBV27, with TRBD1 identical over 7 bases. Per germline, CDR1 MNHEY and CDR2 SMNVEV (reference sequence). This CDR3 has 15 amino acids. J gave up 3 bases and V 6 bases, and 8 bases lay outside the gene matches. CDR3 amino acids: CASSKTGFVGNTIYF. CDR3 bases: TGTGCCAGCAGCAAGACAGGGTTTGTTGGAAACACCATATATTTT.

This clonotype was detected ten times or more. The chain carries TRBV7-9 and TRBJ1-5, with D possibly being TRBD1 (5 bases). Trimming removed 1 base at V and 2 bases at J, with 9 bases between. The CDR3 loop spans 15 amino acids. Germline lookup yields CDR1 SEHNR and CDR2 FQNEAQ (reference sequence). The CDR3 here is CASSLGGAGNQPQHF. The CDR3 DNA reads as TGTGCCAGCAGCTTAGGTGGGGCAGGCAATCAGCCCCAGCATTTT. Drawing the rest from reference TRBV7-9 and TRBJ1-5, the complete variable domain is DTGVSQNPRHKITKRGQNVTFRCDPISEHNRLYWYRQTLGQGPEFLTYFQNEAQLEKSRLLSDRFSAERPKGSFSTLEIQRTEQGDSAMYLCASSLGGAGNQPQHFGDGTRLSIL.

This clonotype was found once. The chain is built from TRBV10-3 and TRBJ2-7; 9 bases are a match to TRBD1. Unmatched junction bases numbered 6, after V lost 0 bases and J lost 0 bases. The germline CDR1 and CDR2 sequences are ENHRY and SYGVKD. This CDR3 region has 17 residues. CDR3 in amino acids: CAISESTGGVSSYEQYF. The CDR3, as DNA: TGTGCCATCAGTGAGTCCACAGGGGGCGTTTCCTCCTACGAGCAGTACTTC.

This clonotype was detected ten times or more. This sequence joins TRBV4-3 and TRBJ1-5; possibly TRBD1 for D (6 bases). CDR1 is LGHNA, CDR2 YSLEER, per germline. V dropped 4 bases and J dropped 5 bases, with 18 bases sitting between them. The CDR3 runs to 16 residues. The CDR3 nucleotides read TGCGCCAGCAGCCCCCATTTGGGGGCAGGGGATCAGCCCCAGCATTTT. This translates into CASSPHLGAGDQPQHF.

The chain combines TRBV24-1 with TRBJ2-7; D could derive from TRBD1 or TRBD2 (5 bases each). Per germline, CDR1 KGHDR and CDR2 SFDVKD. The germline V and J ends were trimmed by 8 bases and 3 bases, with 13 bases remaining between them. The CDR3 length is 13 residues. The CDR3 protein is CATMDGAGYEQYF. DNA of the CDR3: TGTGCCACCATGGACGGGGCCGGCTACGAGCAGTACTTC.

This clonotype has a handful of counts. The chain uses TRBV7-6 and TRBJ2-7; 9 bases align to TRBD1. The CDR3 loop spans 15 amino acids. The germline V gene encodes CDR1 SGHVS and CDR2 FNYEAQ. The trim removed 2 bases at V and 5 bases at J, leaving 7 bases unmatched. The CDR3 loop is CASSLSQGAGDEQYF. As DNA, the CDR3 is TGTGCCAGCAGCTTATCACAGGGGGCCGGGGACGAGCAGTACTTC. Full variable domain (missing parts from reference TRBV7-6 and TRBJ2-7): GAGVSQSPRYKVTKRGQDVALRCDPISGHVSLYWYRQALGQGPEFLTYFNYEAQQDKSGLPNDRFSAERPEGSISTLTIQRTEQRDSAMYRCASSLSQGAGDEQYFGPGTRLTVT.

This clonotype was seen only a few times. The chain has TRBV10-3 and TRBJ2-2; 8 bases agree with TRBD1. The CDR3 loop spans 15 amino acids. V shed 3 bases and J 5 bases; nucleotides not matched to a gene: 5. Germline loops: CDR1 ENHRY, CDR2 SYGVKD. In DNA form, the CDR3 reads TGTGCCATCAGTGACGGGACAGGTGTAACCGGGGAGCTGTTTTTT. It translates to CAISDGTGVTGELFF.

This clonotype was observed a handful of times. The V and J genes are TRBV7-2 and TRBJ2-7; a possible D gene is TRBD1 (6 bases). This CDR3 is built from 14 residues. V shed 5 bases and J shed 3 bases, with 14 bases lying between them. The V gene's germline CDR1 is SGHTA and CDR2 FQGNSA. The DNA of the CDR3 is TGTGCCAGCAGCCCCACGGACAGACGCTACGAGCAGTACTTC. It is translated as CASSPTDRRYEQYF.

This clonotype was seen more than once but under ten times. The chain links TRBV7-2 to TRBJ2-7, with a tentative D call TRBD2 (5 bases). Germline loops: CDR1 SGHTA, CDR2 FQGNSA. This CDR3 spans 15 amino acids. The V gene lost 3 bases and the J gene lost 0 bases, with 12 bases spanning the gap. The CDR3 bases are TGTGCCAGCAGCTTTTCCGGACTCAGCTCCTACGAGCAGTACTTC. It codes for CASSFSGLSSYEQYF.

The chain couples TRBV10-3 to TRBJ2-2, with D perhaps TRBD2 (6 bases). Germline CDR1 ENHRY, CDR2 SYGVKD. This CDR3 is built from 14 residues. The V end lost 6 bases, the J end lost 5 bases, and 13 bases lay between the germline ends. The CDR3 loop reads CAISIAEGTGELFF. The DNA for the CDR3 is TGTGCCATCAGCATAGCGGAGGGGACCGGGGAGCTGTTTTTT.

Only a few counts were recorded for this clonotype. The rearrangement joins TRBV5-1 to TRBJ2-4; D may match TRBD1 or TRBD2 (5 bases each). This CDR3 is built from 15 residues. Germline V gene sequence: CDR1 SGHRS, CDR2 YFSETQ. Trimming shortened V by 3 bases and J by 1 base, and 11 bases separated the two germline ends. The CDR3 DNA follows: TGCGCCAGCAGCTCCCTCGGGGACGCCAAAAACATTCAGTACTTC. Amino acid sequence: CASSSLGDAKNIQYF.

This clonotype has only a few counts. The chain uses TRBV6-1 and TRBJ1-1; 7 nucleotides align to TRBD1. The V gene's germline CDR1 is MNHNS and CDR2 SASEGT. The CDR3 is 13 residues long. The V gene end was trimmed by 7 bases and the J gene end by 5 bases; junction bases not matched to a gene: 7. The CDR3 DNA sequence: TGTGCCAGCACCCTACAGGGGAGGACTGAAGCTTTCTTT. This encodes CASTLQGRTEAFF.

This clonotype was counted only a few times. V is TRBV20-1 and J is TRBJ2-3, with TRBD2 identical over 16 bases. Losses at the gene ends were 5 bases for V and 2 bases for J; bases not matched to a gene: 7. The CDR3 length is 17 residues. CDR1 and CDR2 (germline): DFQATT, SNEGSKA (reference sequence). The CDR3 DNA reads TGCAGTGCTGTGACCGGGACTAGCGGGAGGGCCACAGATACGCAGTATTTT. This translates into CSAVTGTSGRATDTQYF.

This clonotype was seen a handful of times. The chain joins TRBV20-1 to TRBJ2-7, with 9 bases identical to TRBD2. CDR1 and CDR2 (germline): DFQATT, SNEGSKA (reference sequence). The CDR3 runs 13 residues. V shed 4 bases and J 7 bases; nucleotides not matched to a gene: 8. CDR3 coding DNA: TGCAGTGCTACTAGCGGGGCCTCTCGGGAGCAGTACTTC. Translation gives CSATSGASREQYF.